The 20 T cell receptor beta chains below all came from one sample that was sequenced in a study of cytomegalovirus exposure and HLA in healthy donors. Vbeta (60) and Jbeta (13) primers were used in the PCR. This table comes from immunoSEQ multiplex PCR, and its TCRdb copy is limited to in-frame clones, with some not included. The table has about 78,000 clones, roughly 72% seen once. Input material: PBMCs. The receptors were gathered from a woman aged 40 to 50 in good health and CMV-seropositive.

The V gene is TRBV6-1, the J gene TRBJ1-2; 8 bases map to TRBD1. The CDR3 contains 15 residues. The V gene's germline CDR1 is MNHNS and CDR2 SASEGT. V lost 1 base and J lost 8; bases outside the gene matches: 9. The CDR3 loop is CASSEDRGGLRGYTF. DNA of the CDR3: TGTGCCAGCAGTGAAGACAGGGGGGGCCTAAGGGGCTACACCTTC.

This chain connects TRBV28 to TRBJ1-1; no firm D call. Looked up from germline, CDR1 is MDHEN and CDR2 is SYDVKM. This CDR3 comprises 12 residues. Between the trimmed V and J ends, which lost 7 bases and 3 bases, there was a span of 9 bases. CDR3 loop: CASTAGYTEAFF. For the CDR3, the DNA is TGTGCCAGCACTGCAGGCTACACTGAAGCTTTCTTT.

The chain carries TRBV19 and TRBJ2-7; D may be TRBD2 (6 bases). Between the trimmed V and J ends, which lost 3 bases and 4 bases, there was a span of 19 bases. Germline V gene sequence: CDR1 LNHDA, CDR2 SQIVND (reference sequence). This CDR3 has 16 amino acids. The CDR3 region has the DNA TGTGCCAGTAGTATTGGAGGGGCAGGCTGGACGTACGAGCAGTACTTC. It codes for CASSIGGAGWTYEQYF.

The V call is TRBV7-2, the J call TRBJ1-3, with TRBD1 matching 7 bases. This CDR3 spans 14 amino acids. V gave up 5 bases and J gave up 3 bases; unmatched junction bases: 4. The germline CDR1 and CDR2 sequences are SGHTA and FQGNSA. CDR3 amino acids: CASSTRTGGNTIYF. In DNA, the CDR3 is TGTGCCAGCAGCACCAGGACAGGTGGAAACACCATATATTTT.

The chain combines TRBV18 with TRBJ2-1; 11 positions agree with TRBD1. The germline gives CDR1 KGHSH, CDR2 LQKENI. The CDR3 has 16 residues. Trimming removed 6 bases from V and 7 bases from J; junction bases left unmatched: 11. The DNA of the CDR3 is TGTGCCAGCTCCCGCAACCGGGACAGGGGGAGAAATGAGCAGTTCTTC. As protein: CASSRNRDRGRNEQFF.

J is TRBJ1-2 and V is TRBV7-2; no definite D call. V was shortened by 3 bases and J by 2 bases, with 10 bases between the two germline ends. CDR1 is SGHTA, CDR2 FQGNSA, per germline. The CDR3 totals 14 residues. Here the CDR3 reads CASSLGTVNYGYTF. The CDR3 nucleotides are TGTGCCAGCAGCTTGGGCACCGTCAACTATGGCTACACCTTC.

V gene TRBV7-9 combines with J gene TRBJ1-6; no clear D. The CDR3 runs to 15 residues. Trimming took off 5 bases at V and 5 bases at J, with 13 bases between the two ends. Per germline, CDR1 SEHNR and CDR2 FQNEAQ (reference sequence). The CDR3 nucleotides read TGTGCCAGCAGCCCGAGTGGAGGAGATAATTCACCCCTCCACTTT. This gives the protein CASSPSGGDNSPLHF.

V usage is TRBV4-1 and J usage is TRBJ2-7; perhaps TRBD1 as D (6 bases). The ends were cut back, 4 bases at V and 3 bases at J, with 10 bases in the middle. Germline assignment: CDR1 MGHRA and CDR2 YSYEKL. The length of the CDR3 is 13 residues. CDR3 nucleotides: TGCGCCAGCAGCCGACAGGACAGCTACGAGCAGTACTTC. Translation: CASSRQDSYEQYF.

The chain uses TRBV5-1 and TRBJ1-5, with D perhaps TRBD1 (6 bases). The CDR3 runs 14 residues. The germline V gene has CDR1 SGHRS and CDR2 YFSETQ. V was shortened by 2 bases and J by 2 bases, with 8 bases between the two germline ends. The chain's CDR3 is CASSLQGGNQPQHF. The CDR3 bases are TGCGCCAGCAGCTTACAGGGTGGCAATCAGCCCCAGCATTTT.

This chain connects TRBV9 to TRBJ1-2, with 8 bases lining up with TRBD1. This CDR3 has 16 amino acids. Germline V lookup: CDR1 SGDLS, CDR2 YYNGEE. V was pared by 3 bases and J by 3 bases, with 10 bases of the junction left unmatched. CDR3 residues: CASSAETGVFDYGYTF. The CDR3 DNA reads TGTGCCAGCAGCGCCGAGACAGGGGTGTTCGACTATGGCTACACCTTC.

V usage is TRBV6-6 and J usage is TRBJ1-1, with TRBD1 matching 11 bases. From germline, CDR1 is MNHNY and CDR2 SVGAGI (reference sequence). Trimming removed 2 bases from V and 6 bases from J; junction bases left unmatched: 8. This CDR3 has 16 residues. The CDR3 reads CASSYPGQGASAEAFF. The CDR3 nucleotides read TGTGCCAGCAGTTACCCCGGACAGGGGGCATCCGCTGAAGCTTTCTTT.

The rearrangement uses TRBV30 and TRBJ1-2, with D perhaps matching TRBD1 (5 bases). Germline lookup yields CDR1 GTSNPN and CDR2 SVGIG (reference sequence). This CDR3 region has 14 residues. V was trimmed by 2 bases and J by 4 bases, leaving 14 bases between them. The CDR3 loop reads CAWSRGPTLYGYTF. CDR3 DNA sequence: TGTGCCTGGAGTAGGGGTCCCACTCTCTATGGCTACACCTTC.

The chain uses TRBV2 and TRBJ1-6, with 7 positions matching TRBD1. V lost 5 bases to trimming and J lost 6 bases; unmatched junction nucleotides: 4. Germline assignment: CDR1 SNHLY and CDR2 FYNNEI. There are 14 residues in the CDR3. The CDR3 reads CASSSGQPNSPLHF. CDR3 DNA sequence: TGTGCCAGCAGTTCGGGACAGCCTAATTCACCCCTCCACTTT.

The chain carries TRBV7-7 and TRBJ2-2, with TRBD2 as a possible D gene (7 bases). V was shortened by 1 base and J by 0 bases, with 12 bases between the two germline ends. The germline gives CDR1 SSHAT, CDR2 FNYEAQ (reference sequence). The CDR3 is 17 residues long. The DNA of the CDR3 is TGTGCCAGCAGCTTAGTTAGGGGGGGGTCGAACACCGGGGAGCTGTTTTTT. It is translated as CASSLVRGGSNTGELFF.

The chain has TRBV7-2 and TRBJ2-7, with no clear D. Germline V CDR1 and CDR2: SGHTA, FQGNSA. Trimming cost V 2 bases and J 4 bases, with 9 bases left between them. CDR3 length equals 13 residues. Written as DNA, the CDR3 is TGTGCCAGCAGCTTAACCCGGAGATACGAGCAGTACTTC. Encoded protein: CASSLTRRYEQYF.

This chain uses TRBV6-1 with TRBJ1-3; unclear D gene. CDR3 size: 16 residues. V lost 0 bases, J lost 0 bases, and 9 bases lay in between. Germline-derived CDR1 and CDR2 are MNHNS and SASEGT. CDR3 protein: CASSEAPGHSGNTIYF. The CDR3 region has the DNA TGTGCCAGCAGTGAAGCCCCAGGTCACTCTGGAAACACCATATATTTT.

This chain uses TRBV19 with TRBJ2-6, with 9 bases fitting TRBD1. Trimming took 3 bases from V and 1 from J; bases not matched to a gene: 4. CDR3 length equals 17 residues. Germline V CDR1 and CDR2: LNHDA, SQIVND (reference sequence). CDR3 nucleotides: TGTGCCAGTAGTATTCTTGGGACAGGGTCTGGGGCCAACGTCCTGACTTTC. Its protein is CASSILGTGSGANVLTF.

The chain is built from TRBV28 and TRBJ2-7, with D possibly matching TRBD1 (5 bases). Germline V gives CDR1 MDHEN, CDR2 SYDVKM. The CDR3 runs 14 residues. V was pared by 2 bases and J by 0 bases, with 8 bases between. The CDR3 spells CASSLQGNSYEQYF. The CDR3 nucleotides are TGTGCCAGCAGTTTACAGGGTAACTCCTACGAGCAGTACTTC.

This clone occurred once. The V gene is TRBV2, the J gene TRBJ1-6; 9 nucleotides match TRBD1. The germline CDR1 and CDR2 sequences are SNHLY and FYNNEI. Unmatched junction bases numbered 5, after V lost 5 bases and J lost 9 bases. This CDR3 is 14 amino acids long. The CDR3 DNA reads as TGTGCCAGCAGTCCCCGGACAGGGGCTTCACCCCTCCACTTT. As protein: CASSPRTGASPLHF.

The CDR3, as DNA: TGTGCCAGTAGTTCTCCGGGACAGGGGAACTATGGCTACACCTTC. This gives the protein CASSSPGQGNYGYTF. The chain has TRBV19 and TRBJ1-2, with 10 bases that match TRBD1. CDR3 size: 15 residues. In germline, CDR1 is LNHDA, CDR2 SQIVND (reference sequence). V was pared by 5 bases and J by 2 bases, with 5 bases of the junction left unmatched.